These 9 T cell receptor beta chains were all obtained from the same sample, sequenced in a study of blood T cell repertoires in COVID-19. Using immunoSEQ multiplex PCR, the repertoire was profiled, and TCRdb retains in-frame clones only, with some absent. This table holds about 45,000 clones, more than 80% found once. Sequencing was carried out using peripheral blood. These receptors were taken from a man aged 45-65 years with COVID-19, enrolled during active disease.

The chain combines TRBV19 with TRBJ1-5; perhaps TRBD1 as D (5 bases). The CDR3 is made up of 15 amino acids. CDR1 and CDR2 (germline): LNHDA, SQIVND (reference sequence). The V end lost 5 bases, the J end lost 4 bases, and 15 bases lay between the germline ends. The CDR3 protein is CASSLGGLTNQPQHF. In nucleotides, the CDR3 is TGTGCCAGTAGTTTGGGGGGACTCACAAATCAGCCCCAGCATTTT.

The chain couples TRBV19 to TRBJ2-1; 10 bases match TRBD2. Germline trimming cut 6 bases from V and 8 bases from J; bases unmatched to any gene: 7. The CDR3 consists of 14 residues. The V gene's germline CDR1 is LNHDA and CDR2 SQIVND (reference sequence). The CDR3 here is CASSSGGGDYEQFF. CDR3 in DNA: TGTGCCAGTAGCAGCGGGGGGGGAGACTATGAGCAGTTCTTC.

The CDR3 bases are TGCAGCGTTGTGCTCGCGGGAGACTTTTACGAGCAGTACTTC. Its protein is CSVVLAGDFYEQYF. The chain links TRBV29-1 to TRBJ2-7, with 7 bases fitting TRBD2. The ends lost 4 bases at V and 4 bases at J; junction bases unmatched: 10. Germline lookup yields CDR1 SQVTM and CDR2 ANQGSEA. The CDR3 has 14 residues.

This chain connects TRBV18 to TRBJ2-1; 12 bases match TRBD2. Germline V CDR1 and CDR2: KGHSH, LQKENI. CDR3 length: 16 amino acids. The V segment lost 3 bases and the J segment 6 bases; nucleotides outside the gene matches: 6. CDR3 in DNA: TGTGCCAGCTCACCTTTCACTAGCGGGAGGCGCAATGAGCAGTTCTTC. Protein: CASSPFTSGRRNEQFF.

This clone was observed once. The chain joins TRBV9 to TRBJ2-7; 9 bases fit TRBD2. V shed 0 bases and J 3 bases; nucleotides not matched to a gene: 1. Germline-derived CDR1 and CDR2 are SGDLS and YYNGEE. The CDR3 runs 14 residues. The CDR3 sequence: CASSVGGRGYEQYF. CDR3 coding DNA: TGTGCCAGCAGCGTAGGCGGGAGGGGCTACGAGCAGTACTTC.

This chain links TRBV23-1 with TRBJ1-2; 7 bases map to TRBD1. TRBV23-1 is reported as an ORF; its role is uncertain. The V gene end was trimmed by 4 bases and the J gene end by 5 bases; junction bases not matched to a gene: 13. This CDR3 comprises 16 residues. Here the CDR3 DNA reads TGCGCCAGCAGTCCTCCTACCCGGGACAGTCATTATGGCTACACCTTC. Protein sequence: CASSPPTRDSHYGYTF.

This clone was seen a handful of times. This chain uses TRBV3-1 (or the pseudogene TRBV3-2) with TRBJ2-7; TRBD2 matches at 10 bases. CDR1 LGHDT and CDR2 YNNKEL come from the germline V gene (reference sequence). V was pared by 1 base and J by 3 bases, with 3 bases of the junction left unmatched. The CDR3 covers 15 residues. The CDR3 DNA reads as TGTGCCAGCAGCCAAGGGGGACTAGCGAGCTACGAGCAGTACTTC. Amino acid sequence: CASSQGGLASYEQYF.

About this clone: Different DNA sequences within this sample yield the same CDR3. The chain recombines TRBV19 with TRBJ1-5, with D possibly TRBD1 on 6 matching bases. The germline gives CDR1 LNHDA, CDR2 SQIVND (reference sequence). The V gene lost 2 bases and the J gene lost 2 bases, with 10 bases spanning the gap. This CDR3 contains 15 residues. In DNA form, the CDR3 reads TGTGCCAGTAGTATAACAGGGTGGGGCAATCAGCCCCAGCATTTT. Protein sequence: CASSITGWGNQPQHF.

This clone was picked up one time. V usage is TRBV11-2 and J usage is TRBJ2-1; 9 bases match TRBD2. From germline, CDR1 is SGHAT and CDR2 FQNNGV. This CDR3 is built from 16 residues. V dropped 1 base and J dropped 9; count of bases not matched to a gene: 10. This chain's CDR3 is CASSLALGLAGIEQFF. The CDR3 nucleotides are TGTGCCAGCAGCTTAGCCCTGGGACTAGCCGGGATTGAGCAGTTCTTC.